The clone carrying this T cell receptor beta chain was picked up one time. Germline V lookup: CDR1 LNHDA, CDR2 SQIVND (reference sequence). The CDR3 contains 17 residues. The V gene end was trimmed by 10 bases and the J gene end by 1 base; junction bases not matched to a gene: 15. Original processing methods: Reference gene primers were amplified, and this amplification served to estimate nucleated cell counts. TCRdb keeps only in-frame clones here, not all; method: immunoSEQ multiplex PCR. That table is the source of V, J and clone size, and D and trimming were worked out from the DNA. The top ten hold approximately 23% of the sample, which has roughly 65,000 clones, about 80% seen once. This sample was included in a study of blood T cell repertoires in COVID-19. Study-level information: Acute and convalescent COVID-19 specimens originated in the United States, Italy and Spain.

The sequence was collected from a human donor in a cohort sampled during active COVID-19. Specimen: peripheral blood. The J gene is TRBJ2-3, the V gene TRBV19, with 9 bases that match TRBD1. DNA for the CDR3: TGTGCCACCCAGGGGCGGACAGGGGCCCGAGGCACAGATACGCAGTATTTT. Amino acid sequence: CATQGRTGARGTDTQYF. Together with reference TRBV19 and TRBJ2-3, the CDR3 gives the full variable domain: DGGITQSPKYLFRKEGQNVTLSCEQNLNHDAMYWYRQDPGQGLRLIYYSQIVNDFQKGDIAEGYSVSREKKESFPLTVTSAQKNPTAFYLCATQGRTGARGTDTQYFGPGTRLTVL.